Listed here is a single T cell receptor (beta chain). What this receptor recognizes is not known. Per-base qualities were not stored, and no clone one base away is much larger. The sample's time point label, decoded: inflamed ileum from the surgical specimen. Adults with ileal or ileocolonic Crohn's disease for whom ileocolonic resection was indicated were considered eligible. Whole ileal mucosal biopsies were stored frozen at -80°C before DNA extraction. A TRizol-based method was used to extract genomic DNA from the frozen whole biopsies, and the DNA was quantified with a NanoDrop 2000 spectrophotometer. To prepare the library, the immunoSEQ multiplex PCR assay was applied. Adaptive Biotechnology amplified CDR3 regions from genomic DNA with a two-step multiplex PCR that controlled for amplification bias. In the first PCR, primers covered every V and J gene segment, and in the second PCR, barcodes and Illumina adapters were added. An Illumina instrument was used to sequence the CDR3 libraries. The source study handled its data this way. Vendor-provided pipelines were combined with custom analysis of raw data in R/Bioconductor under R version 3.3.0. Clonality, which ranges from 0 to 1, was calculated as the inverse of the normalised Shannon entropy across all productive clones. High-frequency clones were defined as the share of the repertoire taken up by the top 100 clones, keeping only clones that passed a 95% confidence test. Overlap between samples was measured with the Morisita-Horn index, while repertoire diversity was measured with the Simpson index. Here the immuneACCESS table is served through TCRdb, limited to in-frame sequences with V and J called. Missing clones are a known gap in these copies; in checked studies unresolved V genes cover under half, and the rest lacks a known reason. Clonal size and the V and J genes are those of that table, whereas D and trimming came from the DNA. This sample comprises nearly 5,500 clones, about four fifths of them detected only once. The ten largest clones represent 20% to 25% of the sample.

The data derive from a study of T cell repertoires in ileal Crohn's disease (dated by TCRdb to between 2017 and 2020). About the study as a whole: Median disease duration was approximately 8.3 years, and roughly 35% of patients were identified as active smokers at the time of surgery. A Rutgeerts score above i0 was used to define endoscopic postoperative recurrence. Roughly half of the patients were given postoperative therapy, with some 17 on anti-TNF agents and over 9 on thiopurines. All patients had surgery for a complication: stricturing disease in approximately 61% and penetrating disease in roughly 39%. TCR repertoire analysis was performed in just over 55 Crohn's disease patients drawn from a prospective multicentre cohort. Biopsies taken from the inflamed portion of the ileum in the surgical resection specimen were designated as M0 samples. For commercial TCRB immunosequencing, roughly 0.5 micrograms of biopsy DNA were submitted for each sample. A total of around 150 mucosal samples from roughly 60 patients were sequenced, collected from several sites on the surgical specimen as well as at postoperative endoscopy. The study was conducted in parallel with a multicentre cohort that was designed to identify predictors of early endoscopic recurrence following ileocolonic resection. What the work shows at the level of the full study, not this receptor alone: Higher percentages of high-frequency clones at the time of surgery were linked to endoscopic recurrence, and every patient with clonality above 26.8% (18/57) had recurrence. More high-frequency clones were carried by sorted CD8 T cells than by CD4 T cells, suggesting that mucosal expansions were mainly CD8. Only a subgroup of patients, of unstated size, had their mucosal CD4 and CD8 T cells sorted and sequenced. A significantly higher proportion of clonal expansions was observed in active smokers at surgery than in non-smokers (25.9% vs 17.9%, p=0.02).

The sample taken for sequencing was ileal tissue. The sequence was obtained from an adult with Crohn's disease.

The nucleotides are TGCGCCAGCAGCCAGGATGTGGGCTATGAGCAGTTCTTC. Translated, it reads CASSQDVGYEQFF. The sequence links TRBV4-1 to TRBJ2-1, with the D gene not clear enough to name. The junction shows trimming of 3 bases on V and 8 bases on J, plus 11 bases between the germline ends. From the cysteine up to the phenylalanine, the CDR3 has a length of 13 residues. The kept DNA is CDR3 alone, 39 bases in frame from the first base. The germline V gene sets CDR1 to MGHRA and CDR2 to YSYEKL.